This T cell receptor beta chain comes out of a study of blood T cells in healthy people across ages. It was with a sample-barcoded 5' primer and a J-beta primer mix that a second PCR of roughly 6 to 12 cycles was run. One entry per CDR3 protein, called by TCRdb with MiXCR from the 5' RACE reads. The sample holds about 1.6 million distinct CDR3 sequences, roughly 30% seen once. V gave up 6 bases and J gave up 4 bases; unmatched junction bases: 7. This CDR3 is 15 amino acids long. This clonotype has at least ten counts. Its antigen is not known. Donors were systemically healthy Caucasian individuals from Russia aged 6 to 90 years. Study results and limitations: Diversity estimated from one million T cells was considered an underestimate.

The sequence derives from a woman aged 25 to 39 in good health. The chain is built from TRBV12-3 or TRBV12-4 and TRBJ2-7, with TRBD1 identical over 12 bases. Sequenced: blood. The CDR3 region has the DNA TGTGCCAGCAGGTACGGGACAGGGGGCAGTTACGAGCAGTACTTC. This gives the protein CASRYGTGGSYEQYF.